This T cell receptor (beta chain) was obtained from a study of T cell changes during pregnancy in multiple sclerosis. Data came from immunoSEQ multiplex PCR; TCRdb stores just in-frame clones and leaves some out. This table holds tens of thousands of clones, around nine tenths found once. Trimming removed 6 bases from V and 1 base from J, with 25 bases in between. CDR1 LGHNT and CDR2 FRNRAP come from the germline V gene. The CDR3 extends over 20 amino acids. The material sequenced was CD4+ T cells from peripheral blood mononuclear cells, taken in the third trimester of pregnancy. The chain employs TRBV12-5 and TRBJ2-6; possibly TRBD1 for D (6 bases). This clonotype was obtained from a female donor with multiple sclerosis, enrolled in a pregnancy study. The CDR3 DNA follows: TGTGCTAGTGGCCGATCCTCAATCGGGACACCAAGATCTGGGGCCAACGTCCTGACTTTC. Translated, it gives CASGRSSIGTPRSGANVLTF.